This paragraph reports one T cell receptor beta chain. Its antigen is not yet known. No base qualities exist here, and no much larger clone lies one base off it. Peripheral blood CD8+ and CD4+ T cells from healthy donors, Susac syndrome patients and multiple sclerosis patients were profiled using high-throughput TCR beta sequencing. Treatment-naive patients with stable or active relapsing-remitting disease fulfilling revised McDonald criteria were used as multiple sclerosis controls. CD8+ TEMRA cells were enriched by FACS, while bulk CD8+ and CD4+ T cells were purified by magnetic negative isolation. Blood was collected in EDTA tubes and processed within 24 hours, with PBMCs isolated through density gradient centrifugation. PBMCs intended for TCR sequencing were cryopreserved in liquid nitrogen and thawed later in a water bath at 37 degrees C. The sorted or isolated CD4+, CD8+ and CD8+ TEMRA cells reached a purity of at least 90%.

Sequences LGHDT (CDR1) and YNNKEL (CDR2) are obtained from the germline V gene (reference sequence). V lost 4 bases and J lost 6 bases; the stretch between them is 19 bases long. Measured from the cysteine to the phenylalanine, the CDR3 is 16 residues long. The CDR3 DNA has 48 bases and is translated from base 1. This specimen comes from a study of CD8 T cells in Susac syndrome (dated by TCRdb to the late 2010s). With respect to the entire study: Whether CD8+ T cell activation and differentiation in Susac syndrome was antigen driven was tested using repertoire sequencing. The clonality of the CD8+ T cell repertoire was compared across about 12 healthy donors, about 14 Susac syndrome patients and about 16 multiple sclerosis patients.

RNA was extracted using the RNeasy kit, and about 0.5 to 1 ug of the RNA was reverse transcribed with random hexamers. The immunoSEQ multiplex PCR assay, covering 54 Vbeta and 13 Jbeta segments, was used to amplify TCR beta CDR3 regions. To correct PCR amplification bias, a synthetic template baseline was used for both primer optimization and computational correction. As for how the authors treated the data: Reads were annotated to V, D and J genes per IMGT and analyzed with immunoSEQ Analyzer, keeping only productive sequences. To calculate clonality, Shannon entropy was normalized by log2 of the number of productive unique sequences and then subtracted from one. Public and private clones were assessed among the 100 most prevalent clones of each patient and control. A clone was defined as Susac-specific if it was absent from the healthy and MS cohorts, from over 1,000 published viral clones and from other ImmuneACCESS disease sequences. Using fastp at Q25 and MiXCR, TCRdb reprocessed the public reads and kept productive beta chains. Records with the same CDR3 protein are collapsed into one entry carrying the most frequent genes and DNA. TCRdb's processing, not the authors' own work, is the source of the V and J calls. This sample gives some 150,000 distinct CDR3 sequences in total; roughly 96% of them show up just once. The biggest ten clones account for 0.15% of the sample.

On the study overall, not on this receptor specifically: The TCR sequencing and HLA analysis was acknowledged to have included a relatively small number of individuals.

Sequencing was done on a sample of CD8+ T cells from PBMCs. The TCR originated in a human donor with multiple sclerosis. The V and J genes are TRBV3-1 and TRBJ2-1, and TRBD1 may be the D gene, going by 5 matching bases. The CDR3 reads as follows: CASSPQSAGKGNEQFF. The bases read TGTGCCAGCAGCCCCCAGTCGGCAGGGAAGGGCAATGAGCAGTTCTTC.